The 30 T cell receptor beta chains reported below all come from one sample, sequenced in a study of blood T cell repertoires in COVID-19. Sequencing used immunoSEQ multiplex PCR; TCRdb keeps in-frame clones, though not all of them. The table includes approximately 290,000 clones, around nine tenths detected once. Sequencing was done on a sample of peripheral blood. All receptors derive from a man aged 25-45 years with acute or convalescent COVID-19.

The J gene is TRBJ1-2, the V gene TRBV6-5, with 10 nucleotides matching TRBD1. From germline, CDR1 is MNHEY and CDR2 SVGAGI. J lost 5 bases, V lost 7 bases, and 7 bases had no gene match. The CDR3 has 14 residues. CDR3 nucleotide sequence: TGTGCCAGCAAAGGGACAGGGGAGGATTATGGCTACACCTTC. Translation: CASKGTGEDYGYTF.

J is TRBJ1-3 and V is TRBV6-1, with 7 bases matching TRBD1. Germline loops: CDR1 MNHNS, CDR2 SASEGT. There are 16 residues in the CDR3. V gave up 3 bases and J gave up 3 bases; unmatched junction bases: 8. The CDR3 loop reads CASSDKAGGYGNTIYF. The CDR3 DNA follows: TGTGCCAGCAGTGACAAAGCAGGGGGATATGGAAACACCATATATTTT.

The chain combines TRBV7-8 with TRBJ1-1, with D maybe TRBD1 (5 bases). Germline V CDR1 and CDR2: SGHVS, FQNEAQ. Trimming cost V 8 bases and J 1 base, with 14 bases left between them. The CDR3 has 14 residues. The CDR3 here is CASGATHSNTEAFF. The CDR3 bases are TGTGCCAGCGGGGCGACACACTCGAACACTGAAGCTTTCTTT.

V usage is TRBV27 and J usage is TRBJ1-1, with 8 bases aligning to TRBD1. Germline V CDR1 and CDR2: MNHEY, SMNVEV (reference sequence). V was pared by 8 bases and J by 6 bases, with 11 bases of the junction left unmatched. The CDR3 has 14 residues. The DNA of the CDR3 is TGTGCCAGCCAAGCCAGGGGGCGGTTGTCTGAAGCTTTCTTT. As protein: CASQARGRLSEAFF.

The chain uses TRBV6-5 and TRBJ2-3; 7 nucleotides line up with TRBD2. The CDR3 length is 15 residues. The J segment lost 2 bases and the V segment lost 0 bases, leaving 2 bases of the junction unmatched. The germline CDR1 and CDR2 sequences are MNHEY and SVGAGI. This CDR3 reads CASSYSLADTDTQYF. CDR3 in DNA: TGTGCCAGCAGTTACTCCCTAGCGGACACAGATACGCAGTATTTT.

The CDR3 is CASVQRGKETQYF. The CDR3 coding sequence is TGCGCCAGCGTACAGCGGGGGAAAGAGACCCAGTACTTC. The rearrangement links TRBV10-2 to TRBJ2-5; 8 positions match TRBD2. The CDR3 runs 13 residues. V lost 8 bases and J lost 3; bases outside the gene matches: 5. Germline lookup yields CDR1 WSHSY and CDR2 SAAADI.

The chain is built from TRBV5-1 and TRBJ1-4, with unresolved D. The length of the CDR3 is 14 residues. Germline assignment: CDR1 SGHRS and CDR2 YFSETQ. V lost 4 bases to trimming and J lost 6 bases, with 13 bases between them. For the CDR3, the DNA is TGCGCCAGCAGCAGCGGACGGGCAGATGAAAAACTGTTTTTT. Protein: CASSSGRADEKLFF.

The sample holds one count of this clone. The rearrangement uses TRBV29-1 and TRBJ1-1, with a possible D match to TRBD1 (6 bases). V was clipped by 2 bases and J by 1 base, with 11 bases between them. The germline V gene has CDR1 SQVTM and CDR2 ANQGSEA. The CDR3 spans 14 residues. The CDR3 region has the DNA TGCAGCGTTGAAAAGGGGGTGGCGAACACTGAAGCTTTCTTT. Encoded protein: CSVEKGVANTEAFF.

This CDR3 reads CASSLSVLYEQYF. CDR3 DNA sequence: TGTGCCAGTAGTTTGTCGGTACTCTACGAGCAGTACTTC. This chain uses TRBV19 with TRBJ2-7; D remains unclear. The V gene lost 5 bases and the J gene lost 3 bases, with 11 bases spanning the gap. Germline V gives CDR1 LNHDA, CDR2 SQIVND (reference sequence). The CDR3 loop spans 13 amino acids.

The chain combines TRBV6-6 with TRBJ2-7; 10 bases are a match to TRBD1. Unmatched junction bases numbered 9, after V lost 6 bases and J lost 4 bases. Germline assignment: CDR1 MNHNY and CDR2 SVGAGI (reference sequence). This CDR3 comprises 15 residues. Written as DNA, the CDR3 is TGTGCCAGCAGGCCGGGACAGGGGAGATTATACGAGCAGTACTTC. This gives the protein CASRPGQGRLYEQYF.

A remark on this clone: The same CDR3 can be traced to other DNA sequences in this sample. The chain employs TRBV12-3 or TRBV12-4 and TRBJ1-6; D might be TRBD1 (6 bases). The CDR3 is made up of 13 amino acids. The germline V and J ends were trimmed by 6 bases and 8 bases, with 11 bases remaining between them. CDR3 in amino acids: CASSPQGYSPLHF. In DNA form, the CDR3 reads TGTGCCAGCAGCCCACAGGGTTATTCACCCCTCCACTTT.

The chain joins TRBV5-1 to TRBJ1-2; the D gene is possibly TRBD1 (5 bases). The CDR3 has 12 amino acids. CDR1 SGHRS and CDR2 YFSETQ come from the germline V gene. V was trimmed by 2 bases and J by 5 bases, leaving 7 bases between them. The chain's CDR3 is CASSLPGYGYTF. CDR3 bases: TGCGCCAGCAGCTTACCAGGGTATGGCTACACCTTC.

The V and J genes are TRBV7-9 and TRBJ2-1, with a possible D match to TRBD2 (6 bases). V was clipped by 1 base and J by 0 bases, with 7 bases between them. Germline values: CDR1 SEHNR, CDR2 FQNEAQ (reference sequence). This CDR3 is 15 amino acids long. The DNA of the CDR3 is TGTGCCAGCAGCTTAGGGGACTCCTCCTACAATGAGCAGTTCTTC. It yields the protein CASSLGDSSYNEQFF.

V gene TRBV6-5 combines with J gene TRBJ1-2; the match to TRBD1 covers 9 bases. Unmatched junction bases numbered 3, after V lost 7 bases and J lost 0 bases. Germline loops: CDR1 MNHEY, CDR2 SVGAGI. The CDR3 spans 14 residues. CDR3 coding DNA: TGTGCCAGCAACACAGGGGGCTCTAACTATGGCTACACCTTC. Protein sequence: CASNTGGSNYGYTF.

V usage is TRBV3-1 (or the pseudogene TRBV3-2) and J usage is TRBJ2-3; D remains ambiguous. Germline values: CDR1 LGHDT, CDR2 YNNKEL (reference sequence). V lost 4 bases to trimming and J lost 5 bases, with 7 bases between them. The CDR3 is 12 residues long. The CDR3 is CASSPLGDTQYF. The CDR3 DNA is TGTGCCAGCAGCCCTCTCGGAGATACGCAGTATTTT.

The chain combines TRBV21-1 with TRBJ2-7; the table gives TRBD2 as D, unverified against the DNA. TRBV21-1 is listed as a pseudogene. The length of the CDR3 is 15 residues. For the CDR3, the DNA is TGTGCCAGGTTGAGGGGGGGCGACACCTTCTACGAGCAGTACTTC. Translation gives CARLRGGDTFYEQYF.

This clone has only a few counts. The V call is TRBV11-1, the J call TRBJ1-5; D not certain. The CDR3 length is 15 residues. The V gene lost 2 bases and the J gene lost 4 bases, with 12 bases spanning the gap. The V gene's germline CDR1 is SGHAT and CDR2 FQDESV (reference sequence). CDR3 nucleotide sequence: TGTGCCAGCAGCTTACATGGTTCAGGTAATCAGCCCCAGCATTTT. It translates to CASSLHGSGNQPQHF.

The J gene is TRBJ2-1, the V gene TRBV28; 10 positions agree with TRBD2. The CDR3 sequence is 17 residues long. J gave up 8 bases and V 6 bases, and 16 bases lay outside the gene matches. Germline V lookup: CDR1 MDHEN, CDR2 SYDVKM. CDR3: CASSLNSLAGMGDEQFF. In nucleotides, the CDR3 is TGTGCCAGCAGCCTTAACTCACTAGCGGGGATGGGCGATGAGCAGTTCTTC. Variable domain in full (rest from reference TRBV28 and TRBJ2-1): DVKVTQSSRYLVKRTGEKVFLECVQDMDHENMFWYRQDPGLGLRLIYFSYDVKMKEKGDIPEGYSVSREKKERFSLILESASTNQTSMYLCASSLNSLAGMGDEQFFGPGTRLTVL.

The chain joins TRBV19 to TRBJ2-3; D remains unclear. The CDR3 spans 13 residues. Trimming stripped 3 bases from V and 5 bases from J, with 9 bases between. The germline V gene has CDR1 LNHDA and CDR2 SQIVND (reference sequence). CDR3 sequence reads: CASSITIVDTQYF. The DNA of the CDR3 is TGTGCCAGTAGTATTACTATCGTAGATACGCAGTATTTT.

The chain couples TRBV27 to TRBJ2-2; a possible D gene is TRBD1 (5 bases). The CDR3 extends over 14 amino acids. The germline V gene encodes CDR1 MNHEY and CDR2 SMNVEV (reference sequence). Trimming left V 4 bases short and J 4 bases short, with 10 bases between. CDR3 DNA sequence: TGTGCCAGCAGTTCGACAGCTAGCACCGGGGAGCTGTTTTTT. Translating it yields CASSSTASTGELFF.

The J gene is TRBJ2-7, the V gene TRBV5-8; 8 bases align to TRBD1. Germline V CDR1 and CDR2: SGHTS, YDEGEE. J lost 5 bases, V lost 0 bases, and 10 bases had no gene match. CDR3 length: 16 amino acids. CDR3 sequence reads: CASSLGSGTGVNEQYF. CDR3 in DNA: TGTGCCAGCAGCTTGGGCTCCGGGACAGGAGTCAACGAGCAGTACTTC.

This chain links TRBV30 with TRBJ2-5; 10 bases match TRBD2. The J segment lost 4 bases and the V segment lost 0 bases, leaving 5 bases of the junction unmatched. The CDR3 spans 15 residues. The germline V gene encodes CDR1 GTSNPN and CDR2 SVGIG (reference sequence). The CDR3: CAWSVRASGGETQYF. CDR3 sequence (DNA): TGTGCCTGGAGTGTACGGGCTAGCGGGGGAGAGACCCAGTACTTC.

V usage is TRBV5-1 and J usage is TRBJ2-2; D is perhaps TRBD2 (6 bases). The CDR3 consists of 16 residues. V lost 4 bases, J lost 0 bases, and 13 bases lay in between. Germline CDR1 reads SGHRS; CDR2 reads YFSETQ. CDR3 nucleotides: TGCGCCAGCAGCCCGCTTGGGGGGTCGAACACCGGGGAGCTGTTTTTT. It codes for CASSPLGGSNTGELFF.

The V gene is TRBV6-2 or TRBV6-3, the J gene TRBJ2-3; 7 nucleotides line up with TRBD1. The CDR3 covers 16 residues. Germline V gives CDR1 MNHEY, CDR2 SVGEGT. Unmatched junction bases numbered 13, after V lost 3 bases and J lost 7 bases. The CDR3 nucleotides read TGTGCCAGCAGTTATTTGAGGGGGCCGGTAAAAAATACGCAGTATTTT. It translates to CASSYLRGPVKNTQYF.

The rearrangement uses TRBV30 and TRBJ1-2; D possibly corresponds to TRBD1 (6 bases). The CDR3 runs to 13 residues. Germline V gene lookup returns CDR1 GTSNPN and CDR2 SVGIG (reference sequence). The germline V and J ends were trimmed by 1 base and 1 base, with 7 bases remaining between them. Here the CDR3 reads CAWSGDNNYGYTF. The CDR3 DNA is TGTGCCTGGAGTGGGGACAATAACTATGGCTACACCTTC.

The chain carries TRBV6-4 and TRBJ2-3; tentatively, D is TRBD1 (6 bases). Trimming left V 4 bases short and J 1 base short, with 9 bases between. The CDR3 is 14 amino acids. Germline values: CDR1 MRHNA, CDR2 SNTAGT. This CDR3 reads CASSARTGTDTQYF. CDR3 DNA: TGTGCCAGCAGTGCCAGGACAGGCACAGATACGCAGTATTTT.

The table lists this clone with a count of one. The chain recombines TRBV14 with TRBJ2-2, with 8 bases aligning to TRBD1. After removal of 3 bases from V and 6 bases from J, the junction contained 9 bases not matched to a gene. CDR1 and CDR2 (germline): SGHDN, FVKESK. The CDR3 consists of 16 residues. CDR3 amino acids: CASSHIKDRVAGELFF. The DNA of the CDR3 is TGTGCCAGCAGCCACATTAAGGACAGGGTCGCCGGGGAGCTGTTTTTT.

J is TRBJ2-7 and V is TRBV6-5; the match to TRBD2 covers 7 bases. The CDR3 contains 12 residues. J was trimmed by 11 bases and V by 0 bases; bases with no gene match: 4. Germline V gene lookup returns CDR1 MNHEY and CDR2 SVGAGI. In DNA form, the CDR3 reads TGTGCCAGCAGTTACTCGCGGGGGAAGGAGTACTTC. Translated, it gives CASSYSRGKEYF.

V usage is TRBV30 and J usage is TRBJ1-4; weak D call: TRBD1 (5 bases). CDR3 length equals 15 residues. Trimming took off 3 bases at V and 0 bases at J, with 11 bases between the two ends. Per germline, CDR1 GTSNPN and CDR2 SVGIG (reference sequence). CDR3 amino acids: CAWRGTTATNEKLFF. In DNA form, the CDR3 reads TGTGCCTGGAGGGGAACGACAGCAACTAATGAAAAACTGTTTTTT.

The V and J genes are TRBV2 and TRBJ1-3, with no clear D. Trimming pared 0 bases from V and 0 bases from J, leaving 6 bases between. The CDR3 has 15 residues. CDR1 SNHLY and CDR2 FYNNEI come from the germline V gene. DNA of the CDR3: TGTGCCAGCAGTGAAGCCGGGAACTCTGGAAACACCATATATTTT. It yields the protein CASSEAGNSGNTIYF.